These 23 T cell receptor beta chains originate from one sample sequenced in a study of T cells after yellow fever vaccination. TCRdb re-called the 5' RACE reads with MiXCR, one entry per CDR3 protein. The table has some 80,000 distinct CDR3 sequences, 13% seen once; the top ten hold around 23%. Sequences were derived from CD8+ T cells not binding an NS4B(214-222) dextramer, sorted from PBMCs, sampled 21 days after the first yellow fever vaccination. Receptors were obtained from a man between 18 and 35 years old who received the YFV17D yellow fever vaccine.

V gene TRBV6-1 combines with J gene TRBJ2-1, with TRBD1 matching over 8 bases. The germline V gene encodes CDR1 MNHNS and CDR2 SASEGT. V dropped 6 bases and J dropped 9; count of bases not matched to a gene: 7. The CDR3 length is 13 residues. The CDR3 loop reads CASRPGQGGEQFF. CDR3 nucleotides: TGTGCCAGCAGACCTGGACAGGGAGGTGAGCAGTTCTTC.

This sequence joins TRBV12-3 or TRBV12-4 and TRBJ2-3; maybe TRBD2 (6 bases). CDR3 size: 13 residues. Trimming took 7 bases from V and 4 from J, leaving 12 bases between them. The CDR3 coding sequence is TGTGCCAGCAACATAGGCGGGGCAGATACGCAGTATTTT. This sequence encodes CASNIGGADTQYF.

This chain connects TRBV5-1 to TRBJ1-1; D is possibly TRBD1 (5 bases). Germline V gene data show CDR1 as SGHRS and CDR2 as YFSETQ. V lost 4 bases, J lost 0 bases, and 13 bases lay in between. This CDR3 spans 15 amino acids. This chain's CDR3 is CASSPGTELNTEAFF. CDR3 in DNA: TGCGCCAGCAGCCCTGGGACGGAGTTGAACACTGAAGCTTTCTTT.

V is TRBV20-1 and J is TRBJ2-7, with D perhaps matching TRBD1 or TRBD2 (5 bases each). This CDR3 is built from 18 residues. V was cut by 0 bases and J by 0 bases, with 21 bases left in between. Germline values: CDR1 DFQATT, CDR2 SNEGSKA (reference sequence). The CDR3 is CSARDIPGLSGTSYEQYF. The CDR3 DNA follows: TGCAGTGCTAGAGATATCCCGGGTTTGTCAGGGACCTCCTACGAGCAGTACTTC.

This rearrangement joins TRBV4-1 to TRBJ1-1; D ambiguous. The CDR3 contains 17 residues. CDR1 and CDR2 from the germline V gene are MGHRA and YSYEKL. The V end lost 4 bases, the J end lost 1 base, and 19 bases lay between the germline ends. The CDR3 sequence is CASSPTQDLLSNTEAFF. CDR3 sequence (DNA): TGCGCCAGCAGCCCCACCCAGGACTTGTTGTCGAACACTGAAGCTTTCTTT.

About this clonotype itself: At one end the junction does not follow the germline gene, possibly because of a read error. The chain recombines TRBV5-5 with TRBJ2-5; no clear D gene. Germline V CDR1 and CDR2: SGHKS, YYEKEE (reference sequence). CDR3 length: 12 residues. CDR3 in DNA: TGTGCCAGCAGCTTTTTGGCAGAGACCCAGTGCTTC. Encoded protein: CASSFLAETQCF.

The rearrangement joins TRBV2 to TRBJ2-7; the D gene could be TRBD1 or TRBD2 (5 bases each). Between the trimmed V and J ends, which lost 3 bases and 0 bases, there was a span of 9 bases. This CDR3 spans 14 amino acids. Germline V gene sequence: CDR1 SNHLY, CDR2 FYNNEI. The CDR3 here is CASSEGTFSYEQYV. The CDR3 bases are TGTGCCAGCAGTGAGGGGACCTTCTCCTACGAGCAGTACGTC.

The CDR3 protein is CASAGTAQETQYF. The DNA for the CDR3 is TGTGCCAGCGCCGGGACAGCACAAGAGACCCAGTACTTC. V is TRBV2 and J is TRBJ2-5, with 7 nucleotides matching TRBD1. The CDR3 covers 13 residues. Germline V gives CDR1 SNHLY, CDR2 FYNNEI. Losses at the gene ends were 8 bases for V and 2 bases for J; bases not matched to a gene: 5.

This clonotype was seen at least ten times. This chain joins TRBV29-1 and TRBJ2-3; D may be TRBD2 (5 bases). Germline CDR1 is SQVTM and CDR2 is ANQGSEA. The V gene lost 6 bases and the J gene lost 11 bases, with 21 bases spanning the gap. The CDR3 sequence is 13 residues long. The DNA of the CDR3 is TGCAGCGTCGTAGAGGTCACCGCGGGTAAGCAGTATTTT. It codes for CSVVEVTAGKQYF.

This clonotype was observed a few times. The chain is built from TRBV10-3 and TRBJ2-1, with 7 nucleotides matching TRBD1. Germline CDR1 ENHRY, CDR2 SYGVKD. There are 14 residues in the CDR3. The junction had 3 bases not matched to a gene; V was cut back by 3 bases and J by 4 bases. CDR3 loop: CAISDDREYNEQFF. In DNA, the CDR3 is TGTGCCATCAGTGACGACAGGGAATACAATGAGCAGTTCTTC.

CDR3 sequence reads: CASSQDIGTSNYEQYF. CDR3 DNA: TGCGCCAGCAGCCAAGATATAGGGACTAGTAACTACGAGCAGTACTTC. This sequence joins TRBV4-3 and TRBJ2-7; 8 bases are a match to TRBD2. With 0 bases clipped from V and 3 bases from J, the junction kept 7 bases outside the gene matches. CDR1 is LGHNA and CDR2 is YSLEER in the germline V gene. The CDR3 spans 16 residues.

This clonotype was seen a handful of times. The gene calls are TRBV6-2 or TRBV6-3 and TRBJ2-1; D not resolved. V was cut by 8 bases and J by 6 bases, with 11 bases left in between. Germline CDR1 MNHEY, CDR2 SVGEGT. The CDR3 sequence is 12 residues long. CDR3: CASRIRINEQFF. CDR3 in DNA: TGTGCCAGCCGAATCAGGATCAATGAGCAGTTCTTC.

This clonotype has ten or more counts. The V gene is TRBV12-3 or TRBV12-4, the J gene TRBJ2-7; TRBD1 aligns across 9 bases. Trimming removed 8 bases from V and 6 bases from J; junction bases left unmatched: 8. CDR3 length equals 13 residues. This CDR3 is CASSGQGLSEQYV. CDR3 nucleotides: TGTGCCAGCTCGGGACAGGGATTGTCCGAGCAGTACGTC.

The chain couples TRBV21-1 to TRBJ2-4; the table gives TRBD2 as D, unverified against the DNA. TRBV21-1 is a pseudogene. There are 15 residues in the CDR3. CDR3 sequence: CASSTPGPAKNIQYF. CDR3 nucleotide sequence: TGTGCCAGCAGCACACCGGGCCCAGCCAAAAACATTCAGTACTTC.

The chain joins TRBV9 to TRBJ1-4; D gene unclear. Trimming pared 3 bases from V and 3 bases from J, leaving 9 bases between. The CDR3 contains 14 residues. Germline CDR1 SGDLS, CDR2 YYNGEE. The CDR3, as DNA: TGTGCCAGCAGCGGGGAGTCCTCTAATGAAAAACTGTTTTTT. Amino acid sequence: CASSGESSNEKLFF.

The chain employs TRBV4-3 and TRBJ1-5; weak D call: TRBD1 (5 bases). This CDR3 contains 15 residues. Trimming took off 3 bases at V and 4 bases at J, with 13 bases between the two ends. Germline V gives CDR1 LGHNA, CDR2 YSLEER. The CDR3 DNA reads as TGCGCCAGCAGCCAGAGCCGGGACTCTAATCAGCCCCAGCATTTT. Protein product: CASSQSRDSNQPQHF.

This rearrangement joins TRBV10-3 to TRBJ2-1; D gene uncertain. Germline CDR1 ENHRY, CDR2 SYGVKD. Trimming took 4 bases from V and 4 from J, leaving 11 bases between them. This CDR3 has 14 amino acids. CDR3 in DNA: TGTGCCATCAGTGGGGCAGGAACTTACAATGAGCAGTTCTTC. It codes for CAISGAGTYNEQFF.

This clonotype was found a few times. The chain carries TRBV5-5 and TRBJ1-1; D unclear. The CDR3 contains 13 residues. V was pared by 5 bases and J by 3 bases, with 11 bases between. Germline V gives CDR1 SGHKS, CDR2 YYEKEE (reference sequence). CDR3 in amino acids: CASSFIEDTEAFF. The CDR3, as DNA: TGTGCCAGCAGTTTCATCGAGGACACTGAAGCTTTCTTT.

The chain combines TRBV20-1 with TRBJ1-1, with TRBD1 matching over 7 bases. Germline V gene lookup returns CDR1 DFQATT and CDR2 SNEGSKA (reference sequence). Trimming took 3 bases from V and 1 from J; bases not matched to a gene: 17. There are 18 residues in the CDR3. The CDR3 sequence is CSASDVTGAYNWNTEAFF. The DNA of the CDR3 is TGCAGTGCTAGCGACGTTACAGGGGCCTACAATTGGAACACTGAAGCTTTCTTT.

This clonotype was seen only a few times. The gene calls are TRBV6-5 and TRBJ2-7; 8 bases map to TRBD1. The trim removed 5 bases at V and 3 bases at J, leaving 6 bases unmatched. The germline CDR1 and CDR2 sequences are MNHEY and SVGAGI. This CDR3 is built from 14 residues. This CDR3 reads CASSIQGAVYEQYF. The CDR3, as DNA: TGTGCCAGCAGTATCCAGGGGGCAGTCTACGAGCAGTACTTC.

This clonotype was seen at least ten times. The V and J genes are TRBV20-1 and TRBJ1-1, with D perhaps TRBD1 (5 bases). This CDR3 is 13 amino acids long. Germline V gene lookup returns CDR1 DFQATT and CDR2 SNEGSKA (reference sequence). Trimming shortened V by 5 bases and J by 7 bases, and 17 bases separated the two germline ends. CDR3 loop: CSALDSPRGEAFF. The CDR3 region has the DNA TGCAGTGCTTTAGACAGCCCAAGAGGTGAAGCTTTCTTT.

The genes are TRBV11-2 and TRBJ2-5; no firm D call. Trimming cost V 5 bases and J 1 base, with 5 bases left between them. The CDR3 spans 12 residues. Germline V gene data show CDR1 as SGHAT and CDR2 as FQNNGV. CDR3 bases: TGTGCCAGCAGCCCCGGCCAAGAGACCCAGTACTTC. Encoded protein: CASSPGQETQYF.

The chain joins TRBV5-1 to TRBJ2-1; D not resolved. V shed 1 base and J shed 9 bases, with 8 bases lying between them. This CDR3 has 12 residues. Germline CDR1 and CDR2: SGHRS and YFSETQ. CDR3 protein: CASSLLAAEQFF. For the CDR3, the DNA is TGCGCCAGCAGCTTGTTGGCGGCTGAGCAGTTCTTC.